One T cell receptor beta chain is described in this entry. The record originates from a study of control samples from healthy donors and cancer patients. Using immunoSEQ multiplex PCR, the repertoire was profiled, and TCRdb retains in-frame clones only, with some absent. The repertoire consists of roughly 120,000 clones, with 90% to 95% occurring once and the leading ten covering roughly 1.7%. With 7 bases removed from V and 1 base from J, the gap between germline ends came to 19 bases. CDR1 is MGHRA and CDR2 is YSYEKL in the germline V gene. The CDR3 loop spans 16 amino acids. Sequenced input: PBMCs. The genes are TRBV4-1 and TRBJ1-1; D is possibly TRBD1 (5 bases). The TCR originated in a man aged 50-60 years with head and neck cancer. CDR3 residues: CASNRPSQGRNTEAFF. CDR3 bases: TGCGCCAGCAATCGACCCTCCCAGGGCAGGAACACTGAAGCTTTCTTT.